The following is a T cell receptor (beta chain) sequence with its context. This sample is part of a study of blood T cell repertoires in COVID-19. The CDR3 covers 11 residues. V was shortened by 0 bases and J by 10 bases, with 5 bases between the two germline ends. CDR1 and CDR2 (germline): SGHTS, YDEGEE. The table came from immunoSEQ multiplex PCR; TCRdb's copy has only in-frame clones and leaves some out. This sample has 75,000 to 90,000 clones, with roughly 89% found just once. This chain uses TRBV5-8 with TRBJ2-1; no clear D gene. The clonotype comes from a woman between 50 and 59 years old in a cohort sampled during active COVID-19. The sequencing input was peripheral blood. The CDR3 coding sequence is TGTGCCAGCAGCTTGGGGCGGGAGCAGTTCTTC. Its translation: CASSLGREQFF.